This T cell receptor (beta chain) was observed in a study of T cells in Graves' hyperthyroidism and ophthalmopathy. Study summary: Specimen type is peripheral blood, collected at initial diagnosis prior to any treatment. Study outcomes and limitations: Most clonotypes expanded in the thyroid (above 0.001) were also present in blood.

The germline gives CDR1 SGHVS, CDR2 FNYEAQ. V gave up 5 bases and J gave up 7 bases; unmatched junction bases: 11. This CDR3 is built from 15 residues. Amplification targeted TCR beta CDR3 regions from RNA transcripts. The HTBI set primed first-round TCR CDR3 RT-PCR. TCRdb re-derived calls from the multiplex PCR reads in MiXCR, one entry per CDR3 protein. The sample consists of 300,000 to 400,000 distinct CDR3 sequences, approximately 17% of them appearing once. Clinical Activity Scores of at least 3, NOSPECS grades of at least 4 and durations under 3 months characterized ophthalmopathy patients. This clonotype was detected many times. Its antigen is currently unknown.

The receptor's source is a man aged 18 to 30 with Graves' ophthalmopathy. The gene calls are TRBV7-6 and TRBJ2-7, with 10 bases fitting TRBD1. Sample: blood. This CDR3 is CASSPRGTGEWEQYF. The CDR3 DNA is TGTGCCAGCAGCCCCCGGGGGACAGGGGAATGGGAGCAGTACTTC. The whole variable domain, filled in from reference TRBV7-6 and TRBJ2-7, reads GAGVSQSPRYKVTKRGQDVALRCDPISGHVSLYWYRQALGQGPEFLTYFNYEAQQDKSGLPNDRFSAERPEGSISTLTIQRTEQRDSAMYRCASSPRGTGEWEQYFGPGTRLTVT.